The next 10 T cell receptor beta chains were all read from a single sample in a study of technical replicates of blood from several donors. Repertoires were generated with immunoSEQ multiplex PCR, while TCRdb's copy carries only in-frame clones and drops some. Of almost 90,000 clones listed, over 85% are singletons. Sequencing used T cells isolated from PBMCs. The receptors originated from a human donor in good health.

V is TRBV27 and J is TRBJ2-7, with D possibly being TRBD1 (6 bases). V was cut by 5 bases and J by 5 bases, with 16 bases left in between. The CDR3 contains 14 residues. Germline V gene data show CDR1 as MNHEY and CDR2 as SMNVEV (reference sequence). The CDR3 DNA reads TGTGCCAGCAGTAGAACAGGGATCACCCACGAGCAGTACTTC. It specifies CASSRTGITHEQYF.

CDR3 region: CASSLWRQGPSYEQYF. Written as DNA, the CDR3 is TGTGCCAGCAGTTTATGGCGACAGGGGCCCTCCTACGAGCAGTACTTC. The V and J genes are TRBV28 and TRBJ2-7; 8 bases line up with TRBD1. This CDR3 comprises 16 residues. V lost 0 bases and J lost 0; bases outside the gene matches: 4. Looked up from germline, CDR1 is MDHEN and CDR2 is SYDVKM.

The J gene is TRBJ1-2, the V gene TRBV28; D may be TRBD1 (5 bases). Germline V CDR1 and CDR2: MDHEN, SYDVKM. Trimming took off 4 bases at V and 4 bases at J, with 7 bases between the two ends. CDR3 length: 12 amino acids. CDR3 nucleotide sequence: TGTGCCAGCAGTTACGACAGCTATGGCTACACCTTC. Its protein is CASSYDSYGYTF.

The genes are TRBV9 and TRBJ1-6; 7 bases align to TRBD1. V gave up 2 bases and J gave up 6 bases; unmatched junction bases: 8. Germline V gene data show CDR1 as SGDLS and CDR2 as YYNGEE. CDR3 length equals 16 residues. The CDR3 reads CASSVHSGQLNSPLHF. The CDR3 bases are TGTGCCAGCAGCGTTCATTCGGGACAGCTTAATTCACCCCTCCACTTT. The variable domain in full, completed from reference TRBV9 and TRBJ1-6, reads DSGVTQTPKHLITATGQRVTLRCSPRSGDLSVYWYQQSLDQGLQFLIQYYNGEERAKGNILERFSAQQFPDLHSELNLSSLELGDSALYFCASSVHSGQLNSPLHFGNGTRLTVT.

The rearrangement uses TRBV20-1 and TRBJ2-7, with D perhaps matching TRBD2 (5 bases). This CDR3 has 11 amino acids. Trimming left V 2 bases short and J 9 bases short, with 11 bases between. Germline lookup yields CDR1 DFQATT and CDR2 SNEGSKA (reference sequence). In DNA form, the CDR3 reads TGCAGTGCTAGACTAGCTGGTTTGCAGTACTTC. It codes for CSARLAGLQYF.

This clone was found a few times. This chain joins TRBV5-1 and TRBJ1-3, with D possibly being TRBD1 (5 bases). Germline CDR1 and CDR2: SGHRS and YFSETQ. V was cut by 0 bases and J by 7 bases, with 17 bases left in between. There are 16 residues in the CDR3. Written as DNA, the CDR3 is TGCGCCAGCAGCTTGGACCCGGGTTGGGGCCGGAACACCATATATTTT. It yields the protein CASSLDPGWGRNTIYF. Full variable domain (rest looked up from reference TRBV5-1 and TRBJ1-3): KAGVTQTPRYLIKTRGQQVTLSCSPISGHRSVSWYQQTPGQGLQFLFEYFSETQRNKGNFPGRFSGRQFSNSRSEMNVSTLELGDSALYLCASSLDPGWGRNTIYFGEGSWLTVV.

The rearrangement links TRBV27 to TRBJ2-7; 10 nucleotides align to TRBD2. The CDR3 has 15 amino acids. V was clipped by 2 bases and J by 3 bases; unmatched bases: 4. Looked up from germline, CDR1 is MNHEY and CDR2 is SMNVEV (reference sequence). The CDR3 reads CASSLKRGGDYEQYF. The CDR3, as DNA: TGTGCCAGCAGTTTAAAGCGGGGGGGCGACTACGAGCAGTACTTC.

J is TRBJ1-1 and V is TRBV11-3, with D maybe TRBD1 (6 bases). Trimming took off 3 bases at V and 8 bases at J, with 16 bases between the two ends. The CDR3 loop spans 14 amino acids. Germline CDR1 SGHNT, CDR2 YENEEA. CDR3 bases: TGTGCCAGCAGCTTCTCAGGGTCGGGGACAGAAGCTTTCTTT. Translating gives CASSFSGSGTEAFF.

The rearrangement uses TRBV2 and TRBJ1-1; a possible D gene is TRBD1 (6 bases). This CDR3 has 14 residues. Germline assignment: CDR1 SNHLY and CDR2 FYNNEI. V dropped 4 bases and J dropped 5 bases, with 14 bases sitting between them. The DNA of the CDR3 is TGTGCCAGCAGTGTGACAGGCGCCGGGACTGAAGCTTTCTTT. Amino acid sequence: CASSVTGAGTEAFF. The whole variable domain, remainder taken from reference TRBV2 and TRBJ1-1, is EPEVTQTPSHQVTQMGQEVILRCVPISNHLYFYWYRQILGQKVEFLVSFYNNEISEKSEIFDDQFSVERPDGSNFTLKIRSTKLEDSAMYFCASSVTGAGTEAFFGQGTRLTVV.

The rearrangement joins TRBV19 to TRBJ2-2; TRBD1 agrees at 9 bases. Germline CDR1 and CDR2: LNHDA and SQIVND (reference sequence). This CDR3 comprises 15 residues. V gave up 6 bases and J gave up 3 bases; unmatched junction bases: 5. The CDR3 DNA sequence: TGTGCCAGTAGATTGGGACAGGGCGACACCGGGGAGCTGTTTTTT. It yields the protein CASRLGQGDTGELFF.